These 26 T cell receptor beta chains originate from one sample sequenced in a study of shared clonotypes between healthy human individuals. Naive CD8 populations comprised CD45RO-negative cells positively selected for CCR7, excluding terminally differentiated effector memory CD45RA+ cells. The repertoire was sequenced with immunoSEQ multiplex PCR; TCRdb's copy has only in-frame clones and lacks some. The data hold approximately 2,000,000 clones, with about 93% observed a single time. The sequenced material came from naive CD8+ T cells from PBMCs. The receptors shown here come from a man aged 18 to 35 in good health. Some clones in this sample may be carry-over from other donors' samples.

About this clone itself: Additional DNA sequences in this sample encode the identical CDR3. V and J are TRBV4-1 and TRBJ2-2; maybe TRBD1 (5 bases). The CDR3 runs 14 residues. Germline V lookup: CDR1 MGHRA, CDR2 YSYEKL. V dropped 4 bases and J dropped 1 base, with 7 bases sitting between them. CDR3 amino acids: CASSPGQNTGELFF. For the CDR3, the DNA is TGCGCCAGCAGCCCCGGACAGAACACCGGGGAGCTGTTTTTT.

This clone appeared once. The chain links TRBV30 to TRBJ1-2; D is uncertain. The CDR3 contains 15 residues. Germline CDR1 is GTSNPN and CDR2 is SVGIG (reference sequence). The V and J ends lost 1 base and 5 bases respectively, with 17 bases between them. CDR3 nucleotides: TGTGCCTGGAGTGGGGCCCGCAGTTCCCGTTATGGCTACACCTTC. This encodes CAWSGARSSRYGYTF.

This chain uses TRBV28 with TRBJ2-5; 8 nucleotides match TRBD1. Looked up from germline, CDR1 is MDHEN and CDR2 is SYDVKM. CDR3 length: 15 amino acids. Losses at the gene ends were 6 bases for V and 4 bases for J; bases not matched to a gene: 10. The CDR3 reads CASRPVGQARETQYF. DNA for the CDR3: TGTGCCAGCAGGCCCGTGGGACAGGCCCGAGAGACCCAGTACTTC.

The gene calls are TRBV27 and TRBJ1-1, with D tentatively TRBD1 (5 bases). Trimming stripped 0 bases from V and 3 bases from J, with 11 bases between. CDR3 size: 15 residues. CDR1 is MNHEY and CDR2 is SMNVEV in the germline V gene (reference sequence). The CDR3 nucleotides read TGTGCCAGCAGTTTATCGGCAGGGAGGGACACTGAAGCTTTCTTT. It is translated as CASSLSAGRDTEAFF.

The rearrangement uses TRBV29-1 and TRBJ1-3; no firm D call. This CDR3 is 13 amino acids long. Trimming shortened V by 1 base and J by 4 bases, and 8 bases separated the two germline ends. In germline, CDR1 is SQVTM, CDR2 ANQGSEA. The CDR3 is CSVEGETGNTIYF. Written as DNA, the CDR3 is TGCAGCGTTGAAGGAGAGACAGGAAACACCATATATTTT.

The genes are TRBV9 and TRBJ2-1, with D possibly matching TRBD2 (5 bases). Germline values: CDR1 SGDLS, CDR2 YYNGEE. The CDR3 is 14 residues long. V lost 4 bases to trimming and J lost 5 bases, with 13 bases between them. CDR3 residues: CASSTRSGDNEQFF. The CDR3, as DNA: TGTGCCAGCAGCACCAGGAGCGGAGACAATGAGCAGTTCTTC.

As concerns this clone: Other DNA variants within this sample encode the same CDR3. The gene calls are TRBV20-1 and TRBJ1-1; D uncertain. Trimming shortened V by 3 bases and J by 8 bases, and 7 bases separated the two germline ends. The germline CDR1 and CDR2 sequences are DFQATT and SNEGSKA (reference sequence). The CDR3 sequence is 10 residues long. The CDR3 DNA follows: TGCAGTGCTAGTAGTGGAGAAGCTTTCTTT. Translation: CSASSGEAFF.

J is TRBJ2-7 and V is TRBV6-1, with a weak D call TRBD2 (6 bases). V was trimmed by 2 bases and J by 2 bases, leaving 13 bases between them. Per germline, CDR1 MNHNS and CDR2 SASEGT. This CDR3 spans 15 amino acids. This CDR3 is CASSEYDSGPYEQYF. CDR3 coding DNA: TGTGCCAGCAGTGAATATGATAGCGGACCCTACGAGCAGTACTTC.

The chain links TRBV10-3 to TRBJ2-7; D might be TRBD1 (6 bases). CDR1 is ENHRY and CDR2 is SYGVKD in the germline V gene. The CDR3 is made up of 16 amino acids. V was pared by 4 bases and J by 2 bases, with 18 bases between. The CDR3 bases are TGTGCCATCAGTGTGGTCCGGGACAAGCTAACCTACGAGCAGTACTTC. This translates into CAISVVRDKLTYEQYF.

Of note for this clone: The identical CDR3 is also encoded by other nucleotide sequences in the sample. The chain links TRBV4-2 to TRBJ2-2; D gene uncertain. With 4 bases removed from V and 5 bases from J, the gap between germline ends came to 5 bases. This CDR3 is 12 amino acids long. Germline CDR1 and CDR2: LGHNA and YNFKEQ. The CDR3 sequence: CASSLTTGELFF. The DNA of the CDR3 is TGTGCCAGCAGCCTAACTACCGGGGAGCTGTTTTTT.

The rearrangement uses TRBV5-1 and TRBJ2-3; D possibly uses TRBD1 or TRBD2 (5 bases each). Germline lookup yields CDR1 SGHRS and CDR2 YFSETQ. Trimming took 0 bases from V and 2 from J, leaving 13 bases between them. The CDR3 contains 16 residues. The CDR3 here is CASSLDARDVTDTQYF. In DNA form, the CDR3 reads TGCGCCAGCAGCTTGGACGCCAGGGACGTCACAGATACGCAGTATTTT.

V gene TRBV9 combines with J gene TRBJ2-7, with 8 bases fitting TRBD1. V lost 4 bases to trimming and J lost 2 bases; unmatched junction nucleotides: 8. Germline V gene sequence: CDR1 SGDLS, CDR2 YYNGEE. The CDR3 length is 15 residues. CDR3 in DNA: TGTGCCAGCAGCCATGGGACAGGTCCTACCTACGAGCAGTACTTC. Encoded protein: CASSHGTGPTYEQYF.

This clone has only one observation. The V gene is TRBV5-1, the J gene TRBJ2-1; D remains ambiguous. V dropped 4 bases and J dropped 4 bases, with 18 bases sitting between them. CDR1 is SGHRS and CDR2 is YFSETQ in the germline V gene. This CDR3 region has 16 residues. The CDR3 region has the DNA TGCGCCAGCAGCCCCCGGGTTGGGGAAAGATACAATGAGCAGTTCTTC. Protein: CASSPRVGERYNEQFF.

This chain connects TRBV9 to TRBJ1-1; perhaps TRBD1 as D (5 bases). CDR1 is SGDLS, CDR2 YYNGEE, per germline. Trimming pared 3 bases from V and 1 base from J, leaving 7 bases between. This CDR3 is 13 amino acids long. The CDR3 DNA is TGTGCCAGCAGCGACGGGACGAACACTGAAGCTTTCTTT. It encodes CASSDGTNTEAFF.

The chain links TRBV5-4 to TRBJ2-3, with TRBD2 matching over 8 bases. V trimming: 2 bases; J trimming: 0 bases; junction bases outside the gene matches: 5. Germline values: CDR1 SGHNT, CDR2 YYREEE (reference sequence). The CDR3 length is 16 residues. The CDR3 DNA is TGTGCCAGCAGCTTCAGTTTAGCGGGGAGCACAGATACGCAGTATTTT. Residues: CASSFSLAGSTDTQYF.

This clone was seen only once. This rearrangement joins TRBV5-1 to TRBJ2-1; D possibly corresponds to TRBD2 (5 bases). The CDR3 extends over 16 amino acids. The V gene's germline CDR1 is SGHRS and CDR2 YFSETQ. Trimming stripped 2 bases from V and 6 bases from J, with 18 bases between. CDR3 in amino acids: CASSFSSGPISNEQFF. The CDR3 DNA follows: TGCGCCAGCAGCTTCTCCAGCGGACCAATTTCCAATGAGCAGTTCTTC.

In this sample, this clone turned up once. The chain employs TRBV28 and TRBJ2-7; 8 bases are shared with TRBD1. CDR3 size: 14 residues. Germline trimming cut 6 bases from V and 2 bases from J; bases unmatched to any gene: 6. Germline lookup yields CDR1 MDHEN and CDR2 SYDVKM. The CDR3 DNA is TGTGCCAGCAGGCGACAGGGGCCGCCCTACGAGCAGTACTTC. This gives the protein CASRRQGPPYEQYF.

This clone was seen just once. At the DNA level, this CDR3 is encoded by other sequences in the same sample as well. DNA of the CDR3: TGTGCCAGCAGTCCGACTGTGAACACTGAAGCTTTCTTT. This sequence encodes CASSPTVNTEAFF. V usage is TRBV27 and J usage is TRBJ1-1, with no clear D. Germline V CDR1 and CDR2: MNHEY, SMNVEV (reference sequence). The ends were cut back, 5 bases at V and 0 bases at J, with 7 bases in the middle. This CDR3 has 13 residues.

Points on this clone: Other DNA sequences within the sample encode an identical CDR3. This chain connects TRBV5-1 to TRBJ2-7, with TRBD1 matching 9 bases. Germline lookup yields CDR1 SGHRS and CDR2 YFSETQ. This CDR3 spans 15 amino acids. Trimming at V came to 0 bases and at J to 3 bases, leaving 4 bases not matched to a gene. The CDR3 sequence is CASSLGQGVFYEQYF. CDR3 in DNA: TGCGCCAGCAGCTTGGGACAGGGGGTTTTCTACGAGCAGTACTTC.

This CDR3 reads CASSREILGQYEQYF. In DNA, the CDR3 is TGTGCCAGCAGCCGAGAAATCCTTGGACAGTACGAGCAGTACTTC. The V and J genes are TRBV7-9 and TRBJ2-7; possibly TRBD1 for D (6 bases). The CDR3 has 15 amino acids. Trimming removed 5 bases at V and 4 bases at J, with 18 bases between. Germline V gene data show CDR1 as SEHNR and CDR2 as FQNEAQ (reference sequence).

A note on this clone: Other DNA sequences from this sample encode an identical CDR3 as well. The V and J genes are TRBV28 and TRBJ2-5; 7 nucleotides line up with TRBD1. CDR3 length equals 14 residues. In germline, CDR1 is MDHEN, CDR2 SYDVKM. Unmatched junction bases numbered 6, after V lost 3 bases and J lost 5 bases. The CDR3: CASSLYRGRETQYF. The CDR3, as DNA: TGTGCCAGCAGTTTGTACAGGGGTAGGGAGACCCAGTACTTC.

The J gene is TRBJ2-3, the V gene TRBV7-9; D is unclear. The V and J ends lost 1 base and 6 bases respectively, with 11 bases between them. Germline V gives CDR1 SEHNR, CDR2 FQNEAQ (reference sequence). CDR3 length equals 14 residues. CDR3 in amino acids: CASSLDGSPDTQYF. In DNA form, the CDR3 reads TGTGCCAGCAGCTTAGACGGGTCCCCCGATACGCAGTATTTT.

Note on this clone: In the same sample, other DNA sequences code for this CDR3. For the CDR3, the DNA is TGTGCCAGCAGCTTAGCGGGTCTGGAGACCCAGTACTTC. As protein: CASSLAGLETQYF. The chain employs TRBV7-9 and TRBJ2-5; D uncertain. The V gene's germline CDR1 is SEHNR and CDR2 FQNEAQ (reference sequence). Trimming shortened V by 0 bases and J by 5 bases, and 7 bases separated the two germline ends. There are 13 residues in the CDR3.

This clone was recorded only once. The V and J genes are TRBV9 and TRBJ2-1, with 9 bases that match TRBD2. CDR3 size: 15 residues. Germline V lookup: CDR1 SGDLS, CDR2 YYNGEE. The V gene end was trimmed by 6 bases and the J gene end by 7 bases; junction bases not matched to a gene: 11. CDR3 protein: CASTVGAGGTNEQFF. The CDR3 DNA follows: TGTGCCAGCACCGTCGGAGCGGGAGGCACGAATGAGCAGTTCTTC.

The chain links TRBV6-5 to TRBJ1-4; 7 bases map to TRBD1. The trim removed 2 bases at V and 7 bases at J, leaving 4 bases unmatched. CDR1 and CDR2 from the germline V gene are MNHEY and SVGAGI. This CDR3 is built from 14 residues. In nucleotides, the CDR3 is TGTGCCAGCAGTTACAGGCAGGGGGGTGAAAAACTGTTTTTT. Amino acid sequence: CASSYRQGGEKLFF.

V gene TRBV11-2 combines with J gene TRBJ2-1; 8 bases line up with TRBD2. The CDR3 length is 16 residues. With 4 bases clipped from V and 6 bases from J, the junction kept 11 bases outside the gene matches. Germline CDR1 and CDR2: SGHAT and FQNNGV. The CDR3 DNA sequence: TGTGCCAGCAGCTCCTCCGGGACTAGTGGATTCAATGAGCAGTTCTTC. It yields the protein CASSSSGTSGFNEQFF.